This TCR beta chain was retrieved from a study of human T cells and chemical hapten exposure. This clonotype was seen ten or more times. In the source study's methods: Sample TCR counts, which ranged from about 23,224 to 690,600, had a median of approximately 94,000. TCRdb re-analysed the RACE reads in MiXCR, keeping a single row per CDR3 protein. The V and J calls were determined by TCRdb, not by the authors. The sample holds roughly 100,000 distinct CDR3 sequences, about 8.6% seen once. From germline, CDR1 is MNHEY and CDR2 SMNVEV (reference sequence). CDR3 size: 12 residues. Trimming took 5 bases from V and 7 from J, leaving 11 bases between them. Time point described: healthy volunteer bleed at 2 weeks. Before extraction, the whole blood was not fractionated, and total RNA was taken from it.

This chain joins TRBV27 and TRBJ1-2; the D gene is possibly TRBD1 (5 bases). The TCR sequence derives from a female donor in good health. Some clones in this sample may be carry-over from other donors' samples. Specimen: whole blood. DNA of the CDR3: TGTGCCAGCAGTCTAAGGGGTTTTGGCTACACCTTC. Residues: CASSLRGFGYTF.